Listed here are 22 T cell receptor beta chains from one sample, sequenced in a study of CDR3 diversity in severe acne. One entry per CDR3 protein, called by TCRdb with MiXCR from the PCR reads. The sample lists about 93,000 distinct CDR3 sequences, roughly 52% occurring once. Input material: blood. Receptors were obtained from a male donor in good health, serving as a control.

This clonotype was seen repeatedly, ten times or more. The gene calls are TRBV2 and TRBJ2-1; possible D gene TRBD2, 6 bases. In germline, CDR1 is SNHLY, CDR2 FYNNEI. This CDR3 has 11 residues. V was clipped by 8 bases and J by 8 bases, with 10 bases between them. As DNA, the CDR3 is TGTGCCAGCGAGCGGGTGGATGAGCAGTTCTTC. Encoded protein: CASERVDEQFF.

This clonotype was seen ten or more times. V is TRBV6-5 and J is TRBJ2-2; 9 bases are shared with TRBD2. The CDR3 is 18 residues long. The junction had 12 bases not matched to a gene; V was cut back by 5 bases and J by 2 bases. Germline values: CDR1 MNHEY, CDR2 SVGAGI. Here the CDR3 reads CASSGISRLAENTGELFF. CDR3 DNA: TGTGCCAGCAGTGGAATATCGCGACTAGCGGAAAACACCGGGGAGCTGTTTTTT.

This clonotype was counted only a few times. The gene calls are TRBV2 and TRBJ1-5; the D gene is possibly TRBD1 (6 bases). Trimming cost V 9 bases and J 6 bases, with 21 bases left between them. Germline V gene lookup returns CDR1 SNHLY and CDR2 FYNNEI. The CDR3 has 15 amino acids. DNA for the CDR3: TGTGCCAGTACCGAGTACCAGGGGTCGTTTCAGCCCCAGCATTTT. Amino acid sequence: CASTEYQGSFQPQHF.

The chain has TRBV4-1 and TRBJ2-5; D remains unclear. The CDR3 totals 13 residues. Germline V CDR1 and CDR2: MGHRA, YSYEKL. Deletions cut 6 bases from V and 2 bases from J, with 10 bases between. The CDR3 region is CASRSEAQETQYF. The CDR3 coding sequence is TGCGCCAGCAGGTCGGAAGCACAAGAGACCCAGTACTTC.

This clonotype has at least ten counts. The chain links TRBV9 to TRBJ2-3, with 8 bases lining up with TRBD2. Germline V gives CDR1 SGDLS, CDR2 YYNGEE. Trimming at V came to 0 bases and at J to 1 base, leaving 7 bases not matched to a gene. This CDR3 has 17 residues. CDR3 region: CASSVEKGLGGTDTQYF. The CDR3, as DNA: TGTGCCAGCAGCGTAGAGAAGGGACTAGGCGGCACAGATACGCAGTATTTT.

V and J are TRBV20-1 and TRBJ1-2, with TRBD1 as a possible D gene (5 bases). The CDR3 covers 13 residues. The germline CDR1 and CDR2 sequences are DFQATT and SNEGSKA (reference sequence). Trimming took off 3 bases at V and 5 bases at J, with 13 bases between the two ends. The CDR3 sequence is CSARATDRYGYTF. For the CDR3, the DNA is TGCAGTGCTAGGGCGACAGATAGATATGGCTACACCTTC.

V gene TRBV24-1 combines with J gene TRBJ2-2, with 7 bases that match TRBD1. Germline V gene sequence: CDR1 KGHDR, CDR2 SFDVKD. With V trimmed by 2 bases and J by 4 bases, 6 bases remained unmatched. The CDR3 is made up of 16 amino acids. The CDR3 loop is CATSDSQGVATGELFF. The CDR3 DNA follows: TGTGCCACCAGTGATTCGCAGGGGGTTGCCACCGGGGAGCTGTTTTTT.

This clonotype was counted a few times. V and J are TRBV2 and TRBJ1-3, with TRBD1 as a possible D gene (5 bases). Trimming left V 2 bases short and J 0 bases short, with 8 bases between. There are 15 residues in the CDR3. Germline V gives CDR1 SNHLY, CDR2 FYNNEI. CDR3 bases: TGTGCCAGCAGTGAAAGGGGTTTCTCTGGAAACACCATATATTTT. Translating it yields CASSERGFSGNTIYF.

In its sample, this clonotype was seen many times. This chain joins TRBV9 and TRBJ2-3, with D tentatively TRBD2 (5 bases). This CDR3 is 15 amino acids long. Germline V lookup: CDR1 SGDLS, CDR2 YYNGEE. V lost 0 bases, J lost 6 bases, and 14 bases lay in between. In nucleotides, the CDR3 is TGTGCCAGCAGCGTAGCGGGGTCTCTATTGGATACGCAGTATTTT. This encodes CASSVAGSLLDTQYF.

This clonotype was observed a handful of times. The chain is built from TRBV5-5 and TRBJ1-1, with TRBD1 as a possible D gene (6 bases). CDR1 SGHKS and CDR2 YYEKEE come from the germline V gene (reference sequence). Trimming cost V 5 bases and J 11 bases, with 16 bases left between them. This CDR3 has 12 amino acids. In DNA form, the CDR3 reads TGTGCCAGCAGTAAGGTACAGGGCGAGGCTTTCTTT. Translating gives CASSKVQGEAFF. Full variable domain (missing parts from reference TRBV5-5 and TRBJ1-1): DAGVTQSPTHLIKTRGQQVTLRCSPISGHKSVSWYQQVLGQGPQFIFQYYEKEERGRGNFPDRFSARQFPNYSSELNVNALLLGDSALYLCASSKVQGEAFFGQGTRLTVV.

This clonotype was detected many times. This chain connects TRBV9 to TRBJ1-2; D is unclear. The germline gives CDR1 SGDLS, CDR2 YYNGEE. The CDR3 consists of 15 residues. Trimming took off 0 bases at V and 1 base at J, with 10 bases between the two ends. The CDR3 loop reads CASSVATHVNYGYTF. The CDR3 nucleotides read TGTGCCAGCAGCGTAGCGACACATGTTAACTATGGCTACACCTTC.

About this clonotype itself: The CDR3 carries no conserved terminal phenylalanine or tryptophan, so it likely arises from a read error. The V call is TRBV11-3, the J call TRBJ2-1; no firm D call. V lost 5 bases and J 7 bases, leaving 18 bases between the germline ends. The CDR3 has 15 amino acids. CDR1 and CDR2 (germline): SGHNT, YENEEA. The CDR3 coding sequence is TGTGCCAGCAGCAAGGCGACGGCCTTGGGTAATGAGCAGTTCTCC. Its protein product is CASSKATALGNEQFS.

The genes are TRBV9 and TRBJ1-4, with a possible D match to TRBD1 (6 bases). The CDR3 runs 15 residues. Trimming removed 2 bases at V and 5 bases at J, with 13 bases between. The V gene's germline CDR1 is SGDLS and CDR2 YYNGEE. CDR3 sequence reads: CASSVGGQRNEKLFF. DNA for the CDR3: TGTGCCAGCAGCGTCGGAGGACAGAGAAATGAAAAACTGTTTTTT. The entire variable domain, with the rest obtained from reference TRBV9 and TRBJ1-4, is as follows: DSGVTQTPKHLITATGQRVTLRCSPRSGDLSVYWYQQSLDQGLQFLIQYYNGEERAKGNILERFSAQQFPDLHSELNLSSLELGDSALYFCASSVGGQRNEKLFFGSGTQLSVL.

This clonotype is a singleton in its sample. The chain combines TRBV5-5 with TRBJ2-5, with TRBD1 identical over 11 bases. The CDR3 covers 15 residues. J was trimmed by 7 bases and V by 6 bases; bases with no gene match: 11. Germline values: CDR1 SGHKS, CDR2 YYEKEE (reference sequence). Written as DNA, the CDR3 is TGTGCCAGCACCACGGGACAGGGGGGCGTAGGGACCCAGTACTTC. Translation gives CASTTGQGGVGTQYF.

The chain links TRBV7-2 to TRBJ2-3; tentative D call: TRBD2 (5 bases). Germline CDR1 is SGHTA and CDR2 is FQGNSA. The CDR3 runs 15 residues. Deletions cut 1 base from V and 2 bases from J, with 10 bases between. The CDR3 reads CASSLVGLPTDTQYF. CDR3 nucleotide sequence: TGTGCCAGCAGCTTAGTAGGACTTCCCACAGATACGCAGTATTTT.

This clonotype was observed many times. The V call is TRBV12-3 or TRBV12-4, the J call TRBJ2-5; 8 positions agree with TRBD2. CDR3 length equals 15 residues. The junction had 10 bases not matched to a gene; V was cut back by 5 bases and J by 5 bases. The CDR3 is CASSREGGARETQYF. DNA of the CDR3: TGTGCCAGCAGTCGGGAGGGGGGGGCGAGGGAGACCCAGTACTTC.

The chain uses TRBV5-4 and TRBJ1-6, with D maybe TRBD1 (5 bases). V was pared by 0 bases and J by 8 bases, with 12 bases between. Per the germline V gene, CDR1 is SGHNT and CDR2 is YYREEE (reference sequence). CDR3 length equals 15 residues. The DNA of the CDR3 is TGTGCCAGCAGCTTGGGACCGACAGACTATTCACCCCTCCACTTT. Its protein product is CASSLGPTDYSPLHF. Filled out from reference TRBV5-4 and TRBJ1-6, the complete variable domain reads ETGVTQSPTHLIKTRGQQVTLRCSSQSGHNTVSWYQQALGQGPQFIFQYYREEENGRGNFPPRFSGLQFPNYSSELNVNALELDDSALYLCASSLGPTDYSPLHFGNGTRLTVT.

With regard to this clonotype: Since no conserved phenylalanine or tryptophan closes the CDR3, a read error is the likely cause. No DNA is shown, since the ends of the CDR3 on it are uncertain; the CDR3 is the one TCRdb lists. The genes are TRBV10-3 and TRBJ2-1; the table's D gene call, TRBD1, was not cross checked with the DNA. Ends included, the CDR3 has 10 residues. Germline V gives CDR1 ENHRY, CDR2 SYGVKD. The CDR3 reads CAISETGQGI.

Turning to this clonotype: This may be a read error: a much more frequent sequence differs by one nucleotide. This chain joins TRBV7-6 and TRBJ2-5; 9 bases are a match to TRBD2. The CDR3 covers 15 residues. Trimming cost V 8 bases and J 5 bases; bases outside gene matches: 12. CDR1 and CDR2 from the germline V gene are SGHVS and FNYEAQ. CDR3 bases: TGTGCCAGCGGTTCATTAGCGGGAGCGGGGGAGACCCAGTACTTC. This translates into CASGSLAGAGETQYF.

This clonotype was found a few times. The genes are TRBV4-2 and TRBJ2-7; D perhaps matches TRBD2 (6 bases). V dropped 4 bases and J dropped 4 bases, with 14 bases sitting between them. CDR3 length: 14 amino acids. Germline CDR1 reads LGHNA; CDR2 reads YNFKEQ. The CDR3 DNA follows: TGTGCCAGCAGCCCTTCCGCGGGGATATACGAGCAGTACTTC. It codes for CASSPSAGIYEQYF.

The chain is built from TRBV11-2 and TRBJ1-2; a weak D match, TRBD1 (5 bases). The CDR3 is 14 residues long. Germline V gives CDR1 SGHAT, CDR2 FQNNGV. Trimming took 5 bases from V and 7 from J, leaving 17 bases between them. This chain's CDR3 is CASSPGGITVGYTF. The CDR3 coding sequence is TGTGCCAGCAGCCCTGGGGGAATTACGGTTGGCTACACCTTC.

This clonotype was seen at least ten times. This chain connects TRBV6-5 to TRBJ2-7; TRBD2 might be the D (6 bases). Trimming took off 0 bases at V and 6 bases at J, with 9 bases between the two ends. CDR1 is MNHEY, CDR2 SVGAGI, per germline. This CDR3 region has 13 residues. CDR3 loop: CASSYSLGGEQYF. The CDR3, as DNA: TGTGCCAGCAGTTACTCTTTGGGGGGCGAGCAGTACTTC.